Below are 3 T cell receptor beta chains sequenced from a single sample in a study of T cells in Graves' hyperthyroidism and ophthalmopathy. Using RNA transcripts as the source, TCR beta CDR3 regions were amplified. TCR CDR3 regions were first amplified by RT-PCR with HTBI primers. TCRdb reprocessed the multiplex PCR reads with MiXCR, giving one entry per CDR3 protein. The sample includes 640,000 or so distinct CDR3 sequences, 14% of them seen just once. The sequencing sample was made of blood. The source is a woman aged 18-29 years with Graves' ophthalmopathy.

This rearrangement joins TRBV20-1 to TRBJ2-7; 8 bases fit TRBD2. The CDR3 length is 15 residues. CDR1 and CDR2 from the germline V gene are DFQATT and SNEGSKA (reference sequence). J was trimmed by 3 bases and V by 6 bases; bases with no gene match: 13. CDR3 sequence: CSAPPAGGNFYEQYF. The CDR3 DNA reads TGCAGTGCCCCCCCCGCGGGAGGTAATTTCTACGAGCAGTACTTC.

The table lists this clonotype with a few counts. The gene calls are TRBV9 and TRBJ2-3; D possibly corresponds to TRBD2 (5 bases). The CDR3 is made up of 14 amino acids. Germline V CDR1 and CDR2: SGDLS, YYNGEE. Trimming cost V 4 bases and J 4 bases, with 13 bases left between them. The CDR3 sequence: CASSQGSRADTQYF. In DNA, the CDR3 is TGTGCCAGCAGCCAAGGGTCGCGGGCAGATACGCAGTATTTT.

This clonotype was recorded many times. V is TRBV7-3 and J is TRBJ2-3; D may match TRBD1 or TRBD2 (6 bases each). There are 16 residues in the CDR3. CDR1 is SGHTA and CDR2 is FQGTGA in the germline V gene. V was cut by 5 bases and J by 3 bases, with 18 bases left in between. The CDR3 sequence: CASSPQGRERTDTQYF. CDR3 bases: TGTGCCAGCAGCCCCCAGGGGCGGGAAAGAACAGATACGCAGTATTTT.